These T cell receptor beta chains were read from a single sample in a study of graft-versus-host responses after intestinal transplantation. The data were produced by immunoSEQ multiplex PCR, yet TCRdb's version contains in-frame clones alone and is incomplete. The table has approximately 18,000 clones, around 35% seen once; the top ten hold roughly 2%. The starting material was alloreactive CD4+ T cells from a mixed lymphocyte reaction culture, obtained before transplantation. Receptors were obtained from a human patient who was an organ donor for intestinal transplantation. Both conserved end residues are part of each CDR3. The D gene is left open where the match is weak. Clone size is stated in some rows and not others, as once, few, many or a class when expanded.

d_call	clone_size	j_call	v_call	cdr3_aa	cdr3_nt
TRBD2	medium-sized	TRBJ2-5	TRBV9	CASSAGASGVATQYF	TGTGCCAGCAGCGCCGGGGCTAGCGGGGTAGCGACCCAGTACTTC
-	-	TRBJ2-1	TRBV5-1	CASSLWDPSYNEQFF	TGCGCCAGCAGCTTGTGGGACCCCTCCTACAATGAGCAGTTCTTC
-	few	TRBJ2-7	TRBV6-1	CASSGTRLEQYF	TGTGCCAGCAGCGGGACCAGATTAGAGCAGTACTTC
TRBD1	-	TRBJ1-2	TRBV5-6	CASSPLTGSGYTF	TGTGCCAGCAGCCCCCTGACAGGGAGTGGCTACACCTTC
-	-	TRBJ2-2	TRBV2	CASRREELIGGELFF	TGTGCCAGCAGGAGGGAGGAATTGATCGGCGGGGAGCTGTTTTTT
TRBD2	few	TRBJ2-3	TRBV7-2	CASSWSSGRAVDTQYF	TGTGCCAGCAGCTGGTCTAGCGGGAGGGCGGTGGATACGCAGTATTTT
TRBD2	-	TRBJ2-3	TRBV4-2	CASSQAHLAGVDTQYF	TGTGCCAGCAGCCAAGCCCATCTAGCGGGAGTTGATACGCAGTATTTT
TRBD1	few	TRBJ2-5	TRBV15	CATSRGGQGERVTQYF	TGTGCCACCAGCAGAGGTGGTCAGGGGGAAAGGGTGACCCAGTACTTC
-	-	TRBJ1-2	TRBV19	CASSYVTYGYTF	TGTGCCAGTAGTTACGTTACCTATGGCTACACCTTC
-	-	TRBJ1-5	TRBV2	CASSEEYSNQPQHF	TGTGCCAGCAGTGAAGAATATAGCAATCAGCCCCAGCACTTT